This T cell receptor (beta chain) was profiled in a study of OX40 agonist ivuxolimab in advanced cancers. The wider study: Mean age around 64 years, range 23 to 79; roughly 82% male.

Germline V CDR1 and CDR2: ENHRY, SYGVKD. V lost 10 bases and J lost 0, with 10 bases in between. This CDR3 comprises 13 residues. The protocol was immunoSEQ multiplex PCR, while the TCRdb copy is restricted to in-frame clones and leaves out a portion. The sample has about 52,000 clones, roughly nine tenths seen once. Sequencing used CD4+ or CD8+ T cells sorted from blood, obtained in a trial of the OX40 agonist ivuxolimab. The chain recombines TRBV10-3 with TRBJ1-3; D call uncertain. The TCR sequence derives from an adult with an advanced solid tumor such as melanoma, head and neck, liver or kidney cancer. DNA for the CDR3: TGTGCCACCCGGGGTGACTCTGGAAACACCATATATTTT. This encodes CATRGDSGNTIYF.